The rows below give T cell receptor beta chains drawn from one sample of a study of cytomegalovirus exposure and HLA in healthy donors. TCRdb's copy holds only in-frame clones and misses some; the assay was immunoSEQ multiplex PCR. The sample gives over 60,000 clones, just under 75% of which show up once; 5% to 7% is in the top ten. Sequencing input: PBMCs. These receptors were obtained from a woman in her twenties or thirties in good health and CMV-seronegative. Each CDR3 is given with its conserved first and last residue. Each record gives: D gene, V gene, clone size, J gene, CDR3 DNA, CDR3 protein. D genes are given only for firm matches. Not all rows give a size; the values are once, few, many and, for expanded clones, a class.

TRBD2	TRBV5-1	few	TRBJ2-7	TGCGCCAGCAGCTTGACCGGGACTAGCGGGAGAAACGAGCAGTACTTC	CASSLTGTSGRNEQYF
.	TRBV19	few	TRBJ2-7	TGTGCCAGTAGTGCCTCCGGAGCGGCCTACGAGCAGTACTTC	CASSASGAAYEQYF
TRBD1	TRBV11-2	.	TRBJ1-1	TGTGCCAGCAGCACCGGACAGGGGATCACTGAAGCTTTCTTT	CASSTGQGITEAFF
TRBD2	TRBV7-2	.	TRBJ2-1	TGTGCCAGCAGCCGGAAAGCGGGAGACGACAATGAGCAGTTCTTC	CASSRKAGDDNEQFF
.	TRBV11-1	.	TRBJ2-1	TGTGCCAGCAGCCATCGGACAGTGGGGCAGTTCTTC	CASSHRTVGQFF
TRBD1	TRBV28	.	TRBJ2-7	TGTGCCAGCAGTGCAGGGACAGCCTTTTCCTACGAGCAGTACTTC	CASSAGTAFSYEQYF
.	TRBV30	.	TRBJ2-2	TGTGCCTGGAGTCCCCTTATGGGGGGAGGTACCGGGGAGCTGTTTTTT	CAWSPLMGGGTGELFF
.	TRBV21-1	.	TRBJ1-1	TGTGCCAGCAGCAAAAAGGACAGGGGGAAAATCACTGAAGCTTTCTTT	CASSKKDRGKITEAFF
TRBD1	TRBV7-2	few	TRBJ1-4	TGTGCCAGCAGCCTTCGACCAAGGGGGCAGGGCAAGGGAATCGAAAAACTGTTTTTT	CASSLRPRGQGKGIEKLFF
.	TRBV19	.	TRBJ1-5	TGTGCCAGCTCCCAGGGTTATAGCAATCAGCCCCAGCATTTT	CASSQGYSNQPQHF
TRBD1	TRBV2	.	TRBJ2-7	TGTGCCATACCGGGACAGACCTACGAGCAGTACTTC	CAIPGQTYEQYF
TRBD1	TRBV7-2	.	TRBJ2-7	TGTGCCAGCAGCAGCCGGGACAGTTACTACGAGCAGTACTTC	CASSSRDSYYEQYF
TRBD2	TRBV2	.	TRBJ2-1	TGTGCCAGCAGTGAAGTGACTAGCGGGAGTAATGAGCAGTTCTTC	CASSEVTSGSNEQFF
.	TRBV7-2	.	TRBJ1-1	TGTGCCAGCAGCTTAAGGGGGAGGGACACTGAAGCTTTCTTT	CASSLRGRDTEAFF
TRBD1	TRBV19	.	TRBJ1-2	TGTGCCAGTACCCGGACAGGGGGCGGAGACTATGGCTACACCTTC	CASTRTGGGDYGYTF
.	TRBV10-1	.	TRBJ1-1	TGCGCCAGCAGCGCGTCACAGGGCTATGGGGAAGCTTTCTTT	CASSASQGYGEAFF
TRBD2	TRBV7-7	.	TRBJ2-5	TGTGCTAGCAGCCAGGGGACTAGCGCTCAAGAGACCCAGTACTTC	CASSQGTSAQETQYF
.	TRBV2	few	TRBJ1-5	TGTGCCAGCAGCCCAAGCAATCAGCCCCAGCATTTT	CASSPSNQPQHF
TRBD1	TRBV6-1	.	TRBJ2-7	TGTGCCAGCAGTGATCGAGGGACAGGTTCCTACGAGCAGTACTTC	CASSDRGTGSYEQYF
TRBD2	TRBV19	.	TRBJ2-1	TGTGCCAGTAGTATTCCGGGACTAGCCAATGAGCAGTTCTTC	CASSIPGLANEQFF
TRBD2	TRBV5-4	.	TRBJ2-7	TGTGCCAGCAGCCTCCGGGCTAGCGGCCCCTACGAGCAGTACTTC	CASSLRASGPYEQYF
.	TRBV29-1	.	TRBJ1-5	TGCAGCGTATGGGGAGGGGCGGACAATCAGCCCCAGCATTTT	CSVWGGADNQPQHF
TRBD2	TRBV7-6	.	TRBJ2-2	TGTGCCAGCAGCTTGGGACTAGCGGGAGGATACACCGGGGAGCTGTTTTTT	CASSLGLAGGYTGELFF
.	TRBV12-5	.	TRBJ1-1	TGTGCTAGTGGTCCCGCTCAGGCAGGGAAAAGTTTGGCTGAAGCTTTCTTT	CASGPAQAGKSLAEAFF
.	TRBV19	.	TRBJ2-1	TGTGCCAGTAGTGTTTCTACGAGGAGCTCCTACAATGAGCAGTTCTTC	CASSVSTRSSYNEQFF
.	TRBV25-1	once	TRBJ2-1	TGTGCCAGCAGTGAACGGGGGGCGAACAGTAATGAGCAGTTCTTC	CASSERGANSNEQFF
TRBD1	TRBV27	once	TRBJ2-3	TGTGCCAGCAGCATACAGGGGGCGTTCGGAGATACGCAGTATTTT	CASSIQGAFGDTQYF
.	TRBV2	.	TRBJ2-6	TGTGCCAGCAGGAGGGCGATCTCTGGGGCCAACGTCCTGACTTTC	CASRRAISGANVLTF
.	TRBV6-6	once	TRBJ2-3	TGTGCCAGCAGCGAGTTCACAGATACGCAGTATTTT	CASSEFTDTQYF
.	TRBV7-2	.	TRBJ2-5	TGTGCCAGCAGCCCTGATGGGGGGAAAAAAGAGACCCAGTACTTC	CASSPDGGKKETQYF
TRBD2	TRBV7-2	.	TRBJ2-3	TGTGCCAGCAGCTTAAGACGGAGCGGGGTTGAGAGCACAGATACGCAGTATTTT	CASSLRRSGVESTDTQYF
.	TRBV12-5	.	TRBJ2-5	TGTGCTAGTGGCGACGGGTACCAAGAGACCCAGTACTTC	CASGDGYQETQYF
.	TRBV2	.	TRBJ2-3	TGTGCCAGCAGTGACTGGGGGGAGAAGGCTGCAGATACGCAGTATTTT	CASSDWGEKAADTQYF
.	TRBV6-1	.	TRBJ2-3	TGTGCCAGCAGGGGGGCAGGGAGAGGTATGGATTTT	CASRGAGRGMDF
.	TRBV28	.	TRBJ1-2	TGTGCCAGCACTCTGACAGGCTATGGCTACACCTTC	CASTLTGYGYTF
TRBD2	TRBV2	.	TRBJ2-7	TGTGCCACCCTACTAGCGGGAGCCTACGAGCAGTACTTC	CATLLAGAYEQYF
.	TRBV18	.	TRBJ2-7	TGTGCCAGTTCGCGAGAGTTGCAGGTACCCGGCACGGCCTACGAGCAGTACTTC	CASSRELQVPGTAYEQYF
TRBD2	TRBV14	.	TRBJ2-5	TGTGCCAGCAGTACTCCGGGACTAGCGGGAGTGGAGACCCAGTACTTC	CASSTPGLAGVETQYF
.	TRBV19	.	TRBJ2-5	TGTGCCAGTAGTAACGACAGAACCCAAGAGACCCAGTACTTC	CASSNDRTQETQYF
.	TRBV2	.	TRBJ2-5	TGTGCCAGCAGTGCGGGGATCCAAGAGACCCAGTACTTC	CASSAGIQETQYF
.	TRBV7-8	once	TRBJ1-3	TGTGCCAGCAGCTTTACCCCAGGGTCTGGAAACACCATATATTTT	CASSFTPGSGNTIYF
.	TRBV4-3	once	TRBJ2-4	TGCGCCAGCAGCCCTTCCCTAGGGGGTCTAGCCAAAAACATTCAGTACTTC	CASSPSLGGLAKNIQYF
.	TRBV5-6	.	TRBJ2-1	TGTGCCAGCAGCCCGAGTACTAGCCTACCTGGGGTTGAGCAGTTCTTC	CASSPSTSLPGVEQFF
.	TRBV7-2	.	TRBJ2-2	TGTGCCAGCAGCTTGTACGGCGGGGAGCTGTTTTTT	CASSLYGGELFF
TRBD1	TRBV19	.	TRBJ2-1	TGTGCCAGTACCAATCCCTACAGGGGGCGATCCAATGAGCAGTTCTTC	CASTNPYRGRSNEQFF
.	TRBV6-1	.	TRBJ2-1	TGTGCCAGCGACAGGTACAATGAGCAGTTCTTC	CASDRYNEQFF
.	TRBV6-1	.	TRBJ2-1	TGTGCCAGCAGTGATTTGGGGGGTTCCTACAATGAGCAGTTCTTC	CASSDLGGSYNEQFF
TRBD2	TRBV18	few	TRBJ2-7	TGTGCCAGCTCACCTGAGACTAGCGGGAGCTTAACGGAGTACTTC	CASSPETSGSLTEYF
TRBD1	TRBV27	.	TRBJ1-2	TGTGCCAGCAGCCCGGGGACAGGGAGAGGCTACACCTTC	CASSPGTGRGYTF
TRBD1	TRBV9	once	TRBJ1-5	TGTGCCAGCAGCGCGGGGGCAGGGGGTTTTAGCAATCAGCCCCAGCATTTT	CASSAGAGGFSNQPQHF
.	TRBV5-1	.	TRBJ2-5	TGCGCCAGCAGCTACCGCTCTGGGTTGCGGGAGACCCAGTACTTC	CASSYRSGLRETQYF
TRBD1	TRBV19	.	TRBJ1-1	TGTGCCAGTAGTTTCGCAGGGGGGATCAACACTGAAGCTTTCTTT	CASSFAGGINTEAFF
.	TRBV2	.	TRBJ2-1	TGTGCCACCGAACGAACGGTCTACAATGAGCAGTTCTTC	CATERTVYNEQFF
.	TRBV5-1	.	TRBJ2-6	TGCGCCAGCAGGGACAGCGTGTCTGGGGCCAACGTCCTGACTTTC	CASRDSVSGANVLTF